The T cell receptor (beta chain) under discussion was sequenced for a study of blood T cells in healthy people across ages. On the study more broadly: Capturing about one barcoded beta molecule per two T cells was achieved by template switching. Whole-study results and caveats: The unsorted PBMCs prevented any conclusive comparison of naive versus antigen-experienced cells.

Germline lookup yields CDR1 DFQATT and CDR2 SNEGSKA (reference sequence). This CDR3 contains 14 residues. V was trimmed by 4 bases and J by 5 bases, leaving 17 bases between them. With respect to this clonotype: The antigen is not known.

The authors ran a second PCR of 7 to 11 cycles using a sample-barcoded 5' primer and a J-beta primer mix. Every single cDNA molecule received a tag from a template-switch adaptor with 12 random nucleotides. Using its own MiXCR run on the 5' RACE reads, TCRdb lists one record per CDR3 protein. This table holds fewer than 700,000 distinct CDR3 sequences, around half found once. V usage is TRBV20-1 and J usage is TRBJ2-5, with D perhaps matching TRBD1 or TRBD2 (5 bases each). Material for sequencing was blood. This clonotype was obtained from a man aged 80 or over in good health. The CDR3 DNA is TGCAGTGCTATCCCCGGGGCAGCCAGGGAGACCCAGTACTTC. It specifies CSAIPGAARETQYF.